The 26 T cell receptor beta chains in this list originate from one sample, sequenced in a study of blood T cell repertoires in COVID-19. The protocol was immunoSEQ multiplex PCR, while the TCRdb copy is restricted to in-frame clones and leaves out a portion. This table has more than 100,000 clones, nearly 90% appearing once. Sequencing was done on a sample of peripheral blood. The receptors derive from a woman aged 60-75 years with COVID-19, enrolled during active disease.

The chain links TRBV13 to TRBJ2-7, with 13 bases lining up with TRBD2. Trimming cost V 1 base and J 1 base; bases outside gene matches: 4. Germline V CDR1 and CDR2: PRHDT, FYEKMQ (reference sequence). This CDR3 has 17 residues. The DNA of the CDR3 is TGTGCCAGCAGCTTAGCGGGACTAGCGGGGTCTTCCTACGAGCAGTACTTC. This codes for CASSLAGLAGSSYEQYF.

The CDR3 DNA follows: TGTGCCAGTAGTATAGAAAGAGGGCCCCAGCATTTT. It specifies CASSIERGPQHF. V gene TRBV19 combines with J gene TRBJ1-5; D is uncertain. The CDR3 is 12 residues long. CDR1 and CDR2 from the germline V gene are LNHDA and SQIVND (reference sequence). V dropped 0 bases and J dropped 9 bases, with 6 bases sitting between them.

This clone has a single count. The chain has TRBV12-5 and TRBJ2-3; D is ambiguous. Germline V lookup: CDR1 LGHNT, CDR2 FRNRAP. The V end was cut by 0 bases, the J end by 5 bases, with 6 bases between. The CDR3 is 13 amino acids. The CDR3 sequence is CASGLVNIDTQYF. CDR3 DNA sequence: TGTGCTAGTGGTTTGGTAAATATAGATACGCAGTATTTT.

This clone was seen once. The chain joins TRBV2 to TRBJ1-4; D ambiguous. The germline V gene encodes CDR1 SNHLY and CDR2 FYNNEI. The CDR3 spans 16 residues. The V and J ends lost 2 bases and 4 bases respectively, with 14 bases between them. CDR3 coding DNA: TGTGCCAGCAGTGAAAACCGGCTAGGTGTTAATGAAAAACTGTTTTTT. It yields the protein CASSENRLGVNEKLFF.

The genes are TRBV6-5 and TRBJ2-2; 7 bases are shared with TRBD2. CDR1 is MNHEY, CDR2 SVGAGI, per germline. V trimming: 5 bases; J trimming: 5 bases; junction bases outside the gene matches: 8. This CDR3 has 15 residues. The DNA for the CDR3 is TGTGCCAGCAGTCCCAACACCGGGGGGACCGGGGAGCTGTTTTTT. Its protein product is CASSPNTGGTGELFF.

In this sample, this clone turned up once. V is TRBV6-5 and J is TRBJ1-5; 9 bases fit TRBD1. The V segment lost 6 bases and the J segment 4 bases; nucleotides outside the gene matches: 4. Looked up from germline, CDR1 is MNHEY and CDR2 is SVGAGI. This CDR3 spans 14 amino acids. The CDR3 DNA follows: TGTGCCAGCAGCGCGGGGACAGGGAATCAGCCCCAGCATTTT. It specifies CASSAGTGNQPQHF.

This clone was seen once. V is TRBV7-3 and J is TRBJ2-3; D remains unclear. Trimming stripped 9 bases from V and 1 base from J, with 14 bases between. This CDR3 is 14 amino acids long. Germline V gene lookup returns CDR1 SGHTA and CDR2 FQGTGA. The chain's CDR3 is CASSRGMGTDTQYF. DNA for the CDR3: TGTGCCAGTAGTCGCGGTATGGGCACAGATACGCAGTATTTT.

CDR3 in amino acids: CASSLGQGGYEQYF. CDR3 nucleotide sequence: TGCGCCAGCAGCTTGGGACAGGGGGGTTACGAGCAGTACTTC. The genes are TRBV5-1 and TRBJ2-7; 9 nucleotides agree with TRBD1. The CDR3 runs 14 residues. Germline-derived CDR1 and CDR2 are SGHRS and YFSETQ. The junction had 2 bases not matched to a gene; V was cut back by 0 bases and J by 4 bases.

The chain combines TRBV4-3 with TRBJ2-3; D is unclear. V was cut by 1 base and J by 2 bases, with 10 bases left in between. This CDR3 is built from 15 residues. Germline CDR1 and CDR2: LGHNA and YSLEER. The chain's CDR3 is CASSQGALYTDTQYF. The CDR3 DNA follows: TGCGCCAGCAGCCAAGGGGCCCTCTACACAGATACGCAGTATTTT.

This chain uses TRBV2 with TRBJ2-5; TRBD2 aligns across 9 bases. CDR1 and CDR2 (germline): SNHLY, FYNNEI. Trimming at V came to 2 bases and at J to 2 bases, leaving 9 bases not matched to a gene. The CDR3 extends over 17 amino acids. The CDR3 nucleotides are TGTGCCAGCAGTGAATGGAGCGGGGGGCCGCTTCAAGAGACCCAGTACTTC. Amino acids: CASSEWSGGPLQETQYF.

The chain has TRBV9 and TRBJ2-7; 15 nucleotides line up with TRBD2. Germline CDR1 is SGDLS and CDR2 is YYNGEE. The CDR3 has 17 amino acids. Unmatched junction bases numbered 7, after V lost 3 bases and J lost 3 bases. The CDR3 is CASSAGTSGGPLYEQYF. CDR3 coding DNA: TGTGCCAGCAGCGCCGGGACTAGCGGGGGGCCGCTCTACGAGCAGTACTTC.

The gene calls are TRBV3-1 (or the pseudogene TRBV3-2) and TRBJ2-3; 9 nucleotides line up with TRBD2. The J segment lost 4 bases and the V segment lost 3 bases, leaving 8 bases of the junction unmatched. Germline loops: CDR1 LGHDT, CDR2 YNNKEL (reference sequence). The CDR3 has 16 residues. The CDR3 bases are TGTGCCAGCAGCCATTCAGGCGGGGGGGCTGCAGATACGCAGTATTTT. Protein sequence: CASSHSGGGAADTQYF.

This chain joins TRBV5-1 and TRBJ2-2; no definite D call. V was shortened by 4 bases and J by 4 bases, with 11 bases between the two germline ends. The CDR3 is made up of 14 amino acids. CDR1 and CDR2 (germline): SGHRS, YFSETQ. The CDR3 DNA follows: TGCGCCAGCAGCCCCAACCTATTCACCGGGGAGCTGTTTTTT. Its translation is CASSPNLFTGELFF.

The rearrangement uses TRBV7-2 and TRBJ2-1; no clear D gene. Germline CDR1 is SGHTA and CDR2 is FQGNSA. This CDR3 is built from 14 residues. The V end lost 11 bases, the J end lost 4 bases, and 18 bases lay between the germline ends. CDR3 bases: TGTGCCGGAAAGACTGCCCCAGAGTACAATGAGCAGTTCTTC. As protein: CAGKTAPEYNEQFF.

This chain connects TRBV12-5 to TRBJ2-7, with D perhaps TRBD1 (6 bases). V lost 5 bases, J lost 3 bases, and 29 bases lay in between. CDR1 and CDR2 (germline): LGHNT, FRNRAP. The CDR3 has 19 amino acids. Here the CDR3 reads CASGPNRTDSPGSRYEQYF. In DNA, the CDR3 is TGTGCTAGTGGTCCCAATCGGACAGACTCCCCGGGGTCCCGCTACGAGCAGTACTTC.

V is TRBV9 and J is TRBJ2-2; weak D call: TRBD1 (7 bases). This CDR3 is 15 amino acids long. The ends were cut back, 1 base at V and 6 bases at J, with 13 bases in the middle. Germline V gene sequence: CDR1 SGDLS, CDR2 YYNGEE. The DNA of the CDR3 is TGTGCCAGCAGCGTATTAACAGGGGAGGCCGGGGAGCTGTTTTTT. Translated: CASSVLTGEAGELFF. The full variable domain, completed using reference TRBV9 and TRBJ2-2, is DSGVTQTPKHLITATGQRVTLRCSPRSGDLSVYWYQQSLDQGLQFLIQYYNGEERAKGNILERFSAQQFPDLHSELNLSSLELGDSALYFCASSVLTGEAGELFFGEGSRLTVL.

The rearrangement uses TRBV11-2 and TRBJ2-5; D is perhaps TRBD1 (6 bases). Trimming took off 5 bases at V and 4 bases at J, with 14 bases between the two ends. The CDR3 runs to 14 residues. Germline CDR1 and CDR2: SGHAT and FQNNGV. The CDR3 sequence is CASSLRGLGETQYF. The CDR3 DNA is TGTGCCAGCAGCCTCAGGGGCCTGGGAGAGACCCAGTACTTC.

The rearrangement links TRBV6-5 to TRBJ1-3; the match to TRBD1 covers 9 bases. The length of the CDR3 is 14 residues. The junction had 3 bases not matched to a gene; V was cut back by 7 bases and J by 2 bases. Germline lookup yields CDR1 MNHEY and CDR2 SVGAGI. The CDR3 protein is CASTWTGAGNTIYF. The DNA of the CDR3 is TGTGCCAGCACCTGGACAGGGGCTGGAAACACCATATATTTT.

The chain recombines TRBV30 with TRBJ1-2, with 7 nucleotides matching TRBD1. The V gene's germline CDR1 is GTSNPN and CDR2 SVGIG (reference sequence). V lost 8 bases to trimming and J lost 5 bases; unmatched junction nucleotides: 11. The CDR3 contains 13 residues. DNA for the CDR3: TGTGCCCGAAGACAGGGTTTAATTTATGGCTACACCTTC. Protein sequence: CARRQGLIYGYTF. The full variable domain, rest sourced from reference TRBV30 and TRBJ1-2, is SQTIHQWPATLVQPVGSPLSLECTVEGTSNPNLYWYRQAAGRGLQLLFYSVGIGQISSEVPQNLSASRPQDRQFILSSKKLLLSDSGFYLCARRQGLIYGYTFGSGTRLTVV.

DNA for the CDR3: TGCAGCGTCGGACCGGGACAGTCCTCCTATGGCTACACCTTC. Protein: CSVGPGQSSYGYTF. The chain couples TRBV29-1 to TRBJ1-2; 7 bases match TRBD1. CDR3 size: 14 residues. The V gene end was trimmed by 6 bases and the J gene end by 4 bases; junction bases not matched to a gene: 11. Germline-derived CDR1 and CDR2 are SQVTM and ANQGSEA.

The chain couples TRBV21-1 to TRBJ1-1. TRBV21-1 is labeled a pseudogene. CDR3 length: 17 residues. CDR3 nucleotides: TGTGCCAGCAGCATAACCAGGGAGGCATACAAAAACACTGAAGCTTTCTTT. Translation gives CASSITREAYKNTEAFF.

J is TRBJ1-1 and V is TRBV19; 9 bases are a match to TRBD1. V shed 5 bases, J shed 7 bases, and the junction held 14 bases outside the gene matches. Looked up from germline, CDR1 is LNHDA and CDR2 is SQIVND (reference sequence). CDR3 size: 16 residues. As DNA, the CDR3 is TGTGCCAGTAGTGCGCCGTACAGGGGGCGCATGATTGAAGCTTTCTTT. It codes for CASSAPYRGRMIEAFF.

This clone was counted once. The rearrangement joins TRBV5-4 to TRBJ2-3; the match to TRBD2 covers 10 bases. Germline V lookup: CDR1 SGHNT, CDR2 YYREEE (reference sequence). The CDR3 covers 14 residues. V shed 9 bases and J 7 bases; nucleotides not matched to a gene: 11. CDR3 amino acids: CATKLAGSRYTQYF. The CDR3 DNA reads as TGTGCCACTAAACTAGCGGGGAGTAGGTATACGCAGTATTTT.

In this sample, this clone turned up once. The chain couples TRBV7-9 to TRBJ1-6; 8 bases agree with TRBD1. Germline CDR1 SEHNR, CDR2 FQNEAQ (reference sequence). V lost 6 bases and J lost 9; bases outside the gene matches: 7. The CDR3 runs 14 residues. The CDR3: CASRPGGSGSPLHF. The DNA of the CDR3 is TGTGCCAGCAGACCAGGGGGCTCGGGTTCACCCCTCCACTTT.

The V and J genes are TRBV2 and TRBJ2-1; TRBD1 matches 7 bases. This CDR3 is built from 14 residues. Germline V gene data show CDR1 as SNHLY and CDR2 as FYNNEI. Unmatched junction bases numbered 2, after V lost 1 base and J lost 5 bases. CDR3 bases: TGTGCCAGCAGTGAAGGAGACAGGGACAATGAGCAGTTCTTC. Amino acid sequence: CASSEGDRDNEQFF.

The gene calls are TRBV3-1 (or the pseudogene TRBV3-2) and TRBJ1-1; D remains ambiguous. V dropped 4 bases and J dropped 6 bases, with 12 bases sitting between them. The CDR3 loop spans 13 amino acids. CDR1 and CDR2 (germline): LGHDT, YNNKEL (reference sequence). CDR3 residues: CASSPLARAEAFF. Written as DNA, the CDR3 is TGTGCCAGCAGCCCTCTAGCTCGCGCTGAAGCTTTCTTT.